The clone carrying this T cell receptor beta chain was counted only a few times. This record belongs to a study of sequential checkpoint blockade in melanoma. Study summary: Arm A got nivolumab then ipilimumab; arm B the reverse, 1:1. TCRbeta immunosequencing was performed on DNA from 75 to 95 pretreatment melanoma tumor samples.

As to treatment: randomized to nivolumab then ipilimumab (arm A) or the reverse (arm B). Sequencing used immunoSEQ multiplex PCR; TCRdb keeps in-frame clones, though not all of them. The top ten hold approximately 16% of the sample, which has 3,500 to 4,000 clones, approximately 22% seen once. The material sequenced was tumor tissue (inferred from file names), taken from a patient given nivolumab and ipilimumab in sequence. This TCR derives from a human donor with melanoma.

The CDR3 is CASGKSSGNTIYF. The CDR3 DNA sequence: TGTGCCAGCGGTAAGAGCTCTGGAAACACCATATATTTT. J is TRBJ1-3 and V is TRBV12-5; D remains ambiguous. Per the germline V gene, CDR1 is LGHNT and CDR2 is FRNRAP. There are 13 residues in the CDR3.